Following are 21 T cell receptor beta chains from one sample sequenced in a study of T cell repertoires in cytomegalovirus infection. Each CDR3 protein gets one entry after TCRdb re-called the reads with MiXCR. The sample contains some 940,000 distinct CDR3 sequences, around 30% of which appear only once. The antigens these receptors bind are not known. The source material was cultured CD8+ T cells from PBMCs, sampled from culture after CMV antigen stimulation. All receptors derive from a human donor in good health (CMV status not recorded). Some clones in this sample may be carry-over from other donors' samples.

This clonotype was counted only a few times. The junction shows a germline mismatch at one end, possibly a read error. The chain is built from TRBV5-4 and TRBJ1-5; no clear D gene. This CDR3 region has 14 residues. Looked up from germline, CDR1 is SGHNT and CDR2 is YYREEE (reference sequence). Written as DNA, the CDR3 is TGTGCCAGCAGTTTGGATGGCAGAGACCAGCCCCAGCATTTT. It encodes CASSLDGRDQPQHF. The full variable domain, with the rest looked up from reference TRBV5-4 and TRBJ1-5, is ETGVTQSPTHLIKTRGQQVTLRCSSQSGHNTVSWYQQALGQGPQFIFQYYREEENGRGNFPPRFSGLQFPNYSSELNVNALELDDSALYLCASSLDGRDQPQHFGDGTRLSIL.

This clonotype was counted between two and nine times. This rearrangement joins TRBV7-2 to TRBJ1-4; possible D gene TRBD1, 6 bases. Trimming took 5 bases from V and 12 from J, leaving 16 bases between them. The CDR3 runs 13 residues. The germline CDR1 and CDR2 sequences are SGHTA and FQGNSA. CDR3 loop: CASSLLQGRELFF. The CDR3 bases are TGTGCCAGCAGCCTCTTGCAGGGGAGGGAACTGTTTTTT.

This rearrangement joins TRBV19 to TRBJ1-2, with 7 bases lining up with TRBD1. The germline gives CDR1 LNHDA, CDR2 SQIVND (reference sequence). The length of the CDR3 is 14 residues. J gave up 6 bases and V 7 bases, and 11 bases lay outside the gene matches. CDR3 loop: CASTFRAGGNGYTF. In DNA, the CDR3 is TGTGCCAGTACCTTCCGGGCAGGGGGTAATGGCTACACCTTC.

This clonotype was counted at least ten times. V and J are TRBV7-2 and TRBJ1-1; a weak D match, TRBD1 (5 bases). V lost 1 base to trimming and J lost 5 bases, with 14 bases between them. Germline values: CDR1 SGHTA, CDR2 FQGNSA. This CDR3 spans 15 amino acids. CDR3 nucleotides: TGTGCCAGCAGCTTAGTCGTCAGGGACCCTACTGAAGCTTTCTTT. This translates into CASSLVVRDPTEAFF.

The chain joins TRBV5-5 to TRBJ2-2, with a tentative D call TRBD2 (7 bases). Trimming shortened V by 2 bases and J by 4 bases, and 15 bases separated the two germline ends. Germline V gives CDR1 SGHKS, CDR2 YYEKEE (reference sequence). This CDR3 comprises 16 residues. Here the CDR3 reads CASSFDGGGGTGELFF. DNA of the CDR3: TGTGCCAGCAGCTTTGATGGGGGCGGGGGCACCGGGGAGCTGTTTTTT.

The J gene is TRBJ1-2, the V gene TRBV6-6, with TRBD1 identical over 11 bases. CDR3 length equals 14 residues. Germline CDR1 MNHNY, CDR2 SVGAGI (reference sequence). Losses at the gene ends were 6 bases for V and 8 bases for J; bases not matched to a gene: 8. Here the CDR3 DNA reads TGTGCCAGCAGCATTCGGACAGGGGGCCTGGGCTACACCTTC. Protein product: CASSIRTGGLGYTF.

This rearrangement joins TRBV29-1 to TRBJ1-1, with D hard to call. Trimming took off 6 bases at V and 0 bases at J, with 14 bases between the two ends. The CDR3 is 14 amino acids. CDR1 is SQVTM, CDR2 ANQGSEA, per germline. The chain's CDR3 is CSVPPRNLNTEAFF. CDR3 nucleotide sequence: TGCAGCGTCCCCCCTCGGAACCTGAACACTGAAGCTTTCTTT.

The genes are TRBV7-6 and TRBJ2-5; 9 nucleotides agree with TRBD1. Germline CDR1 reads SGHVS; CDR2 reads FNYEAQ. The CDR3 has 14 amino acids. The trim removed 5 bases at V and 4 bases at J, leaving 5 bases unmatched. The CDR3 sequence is CASSPGTGSETQYF. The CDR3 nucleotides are TGTGCCAGCAGCCCTGGGACAGGGTCAGAGACCCAGTACTTC.

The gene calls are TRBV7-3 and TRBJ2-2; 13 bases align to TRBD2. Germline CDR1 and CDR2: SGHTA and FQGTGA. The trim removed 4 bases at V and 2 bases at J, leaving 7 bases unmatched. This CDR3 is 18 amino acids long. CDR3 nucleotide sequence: TGTGCCAGCAGCTCCGGGACTAGCGGGGACCTTAACACCGGGGAGCTGTTTTTT. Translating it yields CASSSGTSGDLNTGELFF.

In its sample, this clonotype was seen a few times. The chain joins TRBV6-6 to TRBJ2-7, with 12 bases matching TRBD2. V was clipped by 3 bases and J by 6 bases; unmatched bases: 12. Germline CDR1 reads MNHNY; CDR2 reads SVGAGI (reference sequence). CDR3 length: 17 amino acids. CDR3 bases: TGTGCCAGCAGTTATCTAACTAGCGGGGGGTACCTTGGCGAGCAGTACGTC. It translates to CASSYLTSGGYLGEQYV.

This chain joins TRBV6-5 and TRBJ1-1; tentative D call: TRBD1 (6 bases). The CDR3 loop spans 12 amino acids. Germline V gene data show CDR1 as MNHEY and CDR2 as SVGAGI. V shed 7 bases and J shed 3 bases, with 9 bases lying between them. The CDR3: CASTGAYTEAFF. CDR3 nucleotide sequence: TGTGCCAGCACGGGGGCCTACACTGAAGCTTTCTTT.

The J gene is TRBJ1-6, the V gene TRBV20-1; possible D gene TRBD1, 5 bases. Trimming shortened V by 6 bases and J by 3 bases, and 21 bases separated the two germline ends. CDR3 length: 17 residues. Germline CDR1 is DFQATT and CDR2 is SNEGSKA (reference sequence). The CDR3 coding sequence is TGCAGTGCCCCACTGGGAGGGGTGGGCTTCTATAATTCACCCCTCCACTTT. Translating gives CSAPLGGVGFYNSPLHF.

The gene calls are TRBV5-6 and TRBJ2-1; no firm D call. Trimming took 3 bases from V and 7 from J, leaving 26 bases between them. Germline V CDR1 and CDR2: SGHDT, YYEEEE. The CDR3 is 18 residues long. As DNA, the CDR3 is TGTGCCAGCAGCTGGAGTTTCCGGTCGTCCCGTCTGGGGAATGAGCAGTTCTTC. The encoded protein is CASSWSFRSSRLGNEQFF.

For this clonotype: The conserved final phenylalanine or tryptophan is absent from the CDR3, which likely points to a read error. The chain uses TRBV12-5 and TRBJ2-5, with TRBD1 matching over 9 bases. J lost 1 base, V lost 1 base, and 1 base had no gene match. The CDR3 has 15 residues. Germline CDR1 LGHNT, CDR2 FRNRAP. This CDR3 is CASGLGTGAQETQYS. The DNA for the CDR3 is TGTGCTAGTGGTTTGGGGACAGGGGCCCAAGAGACCCAGTACTCC.

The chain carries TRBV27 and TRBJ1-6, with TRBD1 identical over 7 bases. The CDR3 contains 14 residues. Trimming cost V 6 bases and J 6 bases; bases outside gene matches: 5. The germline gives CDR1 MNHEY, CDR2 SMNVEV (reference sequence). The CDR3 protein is CASRPGQINSPLHF. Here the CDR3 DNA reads TGTGCCAGCAGGCCGGGACAGATTAATTCACCCCTCCACTTT.

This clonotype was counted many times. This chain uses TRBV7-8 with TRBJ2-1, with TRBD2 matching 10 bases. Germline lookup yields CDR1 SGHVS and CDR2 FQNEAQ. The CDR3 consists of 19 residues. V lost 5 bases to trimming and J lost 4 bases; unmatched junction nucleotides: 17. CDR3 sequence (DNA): TGTGCCAGCAGCCCAAGTAGCGGGGGGTCCACAGGGGGGTACAATGAGCAGTTCTTC. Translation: CASSPSSGGSTGGYNEQFF.

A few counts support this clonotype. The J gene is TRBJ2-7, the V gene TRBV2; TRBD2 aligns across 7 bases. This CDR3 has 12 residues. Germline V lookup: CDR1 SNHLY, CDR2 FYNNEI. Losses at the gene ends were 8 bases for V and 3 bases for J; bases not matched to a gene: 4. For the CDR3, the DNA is TGTGCCAGCCTAGCGGACCGCTACGAGCAGTACTTC. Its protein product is CASLADRYEQYF.

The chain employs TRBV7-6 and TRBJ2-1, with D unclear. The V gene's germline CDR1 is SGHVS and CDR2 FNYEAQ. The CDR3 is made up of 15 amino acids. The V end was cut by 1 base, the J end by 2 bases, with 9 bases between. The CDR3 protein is CASSLDRIPYNEQFF. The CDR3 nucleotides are TGTGCCAGCAGCTTAGATAGGATCCCCTACAATGAGCAGTTCTTC.

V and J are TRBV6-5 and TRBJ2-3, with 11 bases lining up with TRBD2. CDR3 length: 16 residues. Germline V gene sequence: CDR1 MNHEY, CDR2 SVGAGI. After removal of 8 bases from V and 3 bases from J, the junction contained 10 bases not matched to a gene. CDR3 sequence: CASALTSGVGTDTQYF. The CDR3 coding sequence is TGTGCCAGCGCGTTGACTAGCGGGGTGGGGACAGATACGCAGTATTTT.

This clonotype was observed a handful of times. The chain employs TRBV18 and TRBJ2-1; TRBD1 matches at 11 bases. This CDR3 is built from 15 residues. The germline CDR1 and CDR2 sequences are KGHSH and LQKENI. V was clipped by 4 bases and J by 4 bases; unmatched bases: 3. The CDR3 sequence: CASSLDRGHYNEQFF. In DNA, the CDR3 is TGTGCCAGCTCACTGGACAGGGGGCATTACAATGAGCAGTTCTTC.

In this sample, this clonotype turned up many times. This CDR3 reads CASSLGWGFLAGESSYEQYF. The CDR3 DNA reads as TGTGCCAGCAGCTTAGGTTGGGGGTTCCTAGCGGGGGAGAGCTCCTACGAGCAGTACTTC. V is TRBV7-6 and J is TRBJ2-7, with TRBD2 matching over 10 bases. This CDR3 comprises 20 residues. CDR1 is SGHVS, CDR2 FNYEAQ, per germline. The V segment lost 1 base and the J segment 0 bases; nucleotides outside the gene matches: 15.